This TCR beta chain stems from a study of early T cells in non-severe SARS-CoV-2 infection. Each single cDNA molecule received a unique molecular identifier. TCRdb used MiXCR to reprocess the 5' RACE reads, holding one entry per CDR3 protein. The sample contains 48,000 or so distinct CDR3 sequences, under 7.5% of which appear only once. The receptor comes from an adult who was a healthcare worker with PCR-confirmed SARS-CoV-2 infection or an uninfected control (not recorded which). The sequencing here drew on whole blood, taken at baseline.

In DNA, the CDR3 is TGTGCCAGCAGGAGACAGGCAGGGAACACAGATACGCAGTATTTT. Residues: CASRRQAGNTDTQYF. The chain carries TRBV27 and TRBJ2-3; tentative D call: TRBD1 (6 bases). The CDR3 runs 15 residues. V lost 6 bases, J lost 2 bases, and 15 bases lay in between. Per the germline V gene, CDR1 is MNHEY and CDR2 is SMNVEV (reference sequence).